Listed below are T cell receptor beta chains from one sample, sequenced in a study of post-analysis software for immune sequencing data. From the PCR reads, TCRdb called clonotypes with MiXCR, one entry per CDR3 protein. The repertoire holds roughly 800,000 distinct CDR3 sequences, with roughly 27% as singletons. Sequencing was done on a sample of blood. The receptors shown here come from a girl aged 5 to 17 with multiple sclerosis. CDR3s include the opening cysteine and the closing phenylalanine or tryptophan. D genes are given only for firm matches. Some rows mark clone size as missing; the rest say once, few, many or name a class of expanded clone.

clone_size	j_call	v_call	d_call	cdr3_length	cdr3_aa	cdr3_nt
NA	TRBJ2-2	TRBV29-1	NA	13	CSVDRRGSGERFF	TGCAGCGTCGACCGACGGGGATCCGGGGAGCGGTTTTTT
NA	TRBJ1-1	TRBV20-1	TRBD1	15	CSARGGQGSHTEAFF	TGCAGTGCTAGAGGGGGACAGGGGTCGCACACTGAAGCTTTCTTT
NA	TRBJ2-1	TRBV7-9	NA	15	CASSLEGRANNEQFF	TGTGCCAGCAGCTTAGAGGGGAGAGCTAACAATGAGCAGTTCTTC
NA	TRBJ2-1	TRBV18	TRBD1	13	CASSPSGGGEQFF	TGTGCCAGCTCACCATCAGGGGGCGGTGAGCAGTTCTTC
few	TRBJ2-5	TRBV9	TRBD2	17	CASSGDPYSGQQETQYF	TGTGCCAGCAGCGGCGACCCTTATAGCGGGCAGCAAGAGACCCAGTACTTC
NA	TRBJ2-5	TRBV29-1	NA	15	CSVGGSVGRARTQYF	TGCAGCGTTGGCGGGTCGGTTGGACGGGCCCGAACCCAGTACTTC
NA	TRBJ2-7	TRBV27	NA	13	CASSWALTREQYF	TGTGCCAGCAGTTGGGCTTTAACAAGAGAGCAGTACTTC
NA	TRBJ1-2	TRBV7-9	NA	13	CASSLQGNGGYTF	TGTGCCAGCAGCTTACAGGGTAATGGTGGCTACACCTTC
NA	TRBJ1-5	TRBV20-1	NA	15	CSARVGGEGNQPQHF	TGCAGTGCTAGAGTAGGCGGGGAGGGCAATCAGCCCCAGCATTTT
NA	TRBJ2-1	TRBV10-3	NA	14	CAISLRLVLDEQFF	TGTGCCATCAGCCTCAGACTAGTTCTCGATGAGCAGTTCTTC
NA	TRBJ2-7	TRBV7-2	TRBD2	14	CASSLRGRAYEQYF	TGTGCCAGCAGCTTACGGGGGAGGGCCTACGAGCAGTACTTC
NA	TRBJ1-4	TRBV28	NA	15	CASSLPGLENEKLFF	TGTGCCAGCAGCCTTCCGGGACTGGAGAATGAAAAACTGTTTTTT
NA	TRBJ2-1	TRBV5-1	TRBD2	15	CASGPGLAGRNEQFF	TGCGCCAGTGGACCGGGACTAGCGGGGAGAAATGAGCAGTTCTTC
once	TRBJ2-1	TRBV20-1	NA	17	CSAQEMEVAGATDGQFF	TGCAGTGCCCAAGAGATGGAGGTCGCGGGGGCTACCGATGGGCAGTTCTTC
few	TRBJ2-2	TRBV5-1	NA	16	CASSLRGGQNTGELFF	TGCGCCAGCAGCTTGCGCGGGGGCCAGAACACCGGGGAGCTGTTTTTT
few	TRBJ2-2	TRBV5-4	NA	16	CASSGGVGRNTGELFF	TGTGCCAGCAGCGGCGGTGTGGGGCGGAACACCGGGGAGCTGTTTTTT
NA	TRBJ1-2	TRBV6-6	NA	14	CASSYSGGDYGHTF	TGTGCCAGCAGTTACTCGGGGGGCGACTATGGCCACACCTTC
few	TRBJ2-7	TRBV7-9	NA	14	CASSGGTIHYEQYF	TGTGCCAGCAGCGGGGGGACCATTCACTACGAGCAGTACTTC
few	TRBJ2-7	TRBV28	NA	15	CASSFGPLGGYEQYF	TGTGCCAGCAGCTTCGGCCCCCTGGGAGGCTACGAGCAGTACTTC
many	TRBJ2-1	TRBV6-5	TRBD2	17	CASRGLAASGSYNEQFF	TGTGCCAGCAGAGGACTAGCGGCCAGCGGCTCCTACAATGAGCAGTTCTTC
NA	TRBJ1-2	TRBV14	NA	12	CASSHRGDGYTF	TGTGCCAGCAGCCACAGGGGAGATGGCTACACCTTC
few	TRBJ1-5	TRBV20-1	NA	13	CSAVPLTSQPQHF	TGCAGTGCTGTGCCCCTTACGAGTCAGCCCCAGCATTTT
few	TRBJ2-3	TRBV24-1	NA	15	CATSDLLEKTDTQYF	TGTGCCACCAGTGATTTGTTAGAGAAGACAGATACGCAGTATTTT
NA	TRBJ2-5	TRBV28	NA	12	CASQESQETQYF	TGTGCCAGCCAGGAGAGCCAAGAGACCCAGTACTTC
NA	TRBJ2-7	TRBV25-1	NA	14	CASGVGPRSYEQYF	TGTGCCAGCGGAGTTGGGCCGCGATCTTACGAGCAGTACTTC
NA	TRBJ2-1	TRBV5-6	NA	11	CASSLNWEQFF	TGTGCCAGCAGCTTGAATTGGGAGCAGTTCTTC
NA	TRBJ2-7	TRBV12-3/TRBV12-4	NA	14	CASSLGDGPYEQYF	TGTGCCAGCAGTTTAGGGGACGGCCCCTACGAGCAGTACTTC
NA	TRBJ2-5	TRBV20-1	TRBD2	16	CSARGLAGGDQETQYF	TGCAGTGCTAGAGGACTAGCGGGGGGTGATCAAGAGACCCAGTACTTC
few	TRBJ2-5	TRBV7-9	NA	16	CASSSTEAARGETQYF	TGTGCCAGCAGCTCTACAGAAGCGGCTAGGGGAGAGACCCAGTACTTC
NA	TRBJ2-7	TRBV20-1	NA	14	CSASRSNRAHEQYF	TGCAGTGCTAGTCGCTCCAACAGGGCCCACGAGCAGTACTTC
NA	TRBJ2-5	TRBV29-1	NA	15	CSARNFREIQETQYF	TGCAGCGCCCGGAACTTTCGGGAGATACAAGAGACCCAGTACTTC
NA	TRBJ2-5	TRBV24-1	NA	14	CATKDDHLQETQYF	TGTGCCACCAAAGACGACCACCTCCAAGAGACCCAGTACTTC
few	TRBJ1-5	TRBV6-5	NA	14	CASRAQGTNQPQHF	TGTGCCAGCAGGGCACAGGGAACCAATCAGCCCCAGCATTTT
NA	TRBJ2-7	TRBV7-2	TRBD1	17	CAGSLYFAGQGNGEQYF	TGTGCCGGCAGCCTATATTTTGCGGGACAGGGCAATGGCGAGCAGTACTTC
NA	TRBJ1-4	TRBV3-1	NA	11	CASSRDQQLFF	TGTGCCAGCAGCCGCGATCAGCAACTGTTTTTT
NA	TRBJ2-7	TRBV10-3	NA	13	CAISQAVANEQYF	TGTGCCATCAGCCAGGCCGTGGCCAATGAGCAGTACTTC
few	TRBJ2-3	TRBV20-1	TRBD2	16	CSARHIRLAVTDTQYF	TGCAGTGCTAGACATATTCGGCTAGCGGTGACAGATACGCAGTATTTT
NA	TRBJ2-6	TRBV24-1	NA	14	CATSDFRRANVLTF	TGTGCCACCAGTGATTTTCGGAGGGCCAACGTCCTGACTTTC
NA	TRBJ2-3	TRBV27	NA	14	CASSLSHVTDTQYF	TGTGCCAGCAGTTTATCCCATGTCACAGATACGCAGTATTTT
NA	TRBJ2-7	TRBV27	TRBD1	16	CASSSRRGQGPRKQYF	TGTGCCAGCAGTTCCCGCCGAGGACAGGGGCCTAGGAAGCAGTACTTC
NA	TRBJ2-5	TRBV5-1	NA	16	CASSLVSPSSKETQYF	TGCGCCAGCAGCTTGGTATCGCCTAGCAGCAAAGAGACCCAGTACTTC
few	TRBJ1-1	TRBV29-1	NA	11	CSVEMNTEAFF	TGCAGCGTTGAAATGAACACTGAAGCTTTCTTT
NA	TRBJ2-5	TRBV20-1	TRBD2	16	CSAGYPAAGRLETQYF	TGCAGTGCTGGCTACCCCGCAGCGGGGCGGTTGGAGACCCAGTACTTC
NA	TRBJ1-6	TRBV28	NA	12	CANGRVGSPLHF	TGTGCCAACGGGAGGGTGGGTTCACCCCTCCACTTT
few	TRBJ2-7	TRBV29-1	TRBD1	12	CGVGPGGYEQYF	TGCGGCGTTGGTCCAGGGGGCTACGAGCAGTACTTC
few	TRBJ1-2	TRBV6-5	NA	14	CASSYSEENYGYTF	TGTGCCAGCAGTTACTCGGAGGAGAACTATGGCTACACCTTC
few	TRBJ2-7	TRBV27	NA	12	CASGPTIYEQYF	TGTGCCAGCGGACCTACCATATACGAGCAGTACTTC
NA	TRBJ2-1	TRBV21-1	NA	15	CASSKGQEIYNEQFF	TGTGCCAGCAGCAAAGGACAGGAGATATACAATGAGCAGTTCTTC
NA	TRBJ1-1	TRBV6-6	NA	14	CASTLQRPNTEAFF	TGTGCCAGCACCCTACAGCGCCCGAACACCGAAGCTTTCTTT
NA	TRBJ2-5	TRBV20-1	TRBD2	16	CSASTLAGRRRETQYF	TGCAGTGCTAGTACCCTAGCGGGAAGACGTCGAGAGACCCAGTACTTC